This T cell receptor beta chain derives from a study of blood T cell repertoires in COVID-19. Background on the study: Acute and convalescent COVID-19 specimens originated in the United States, Italy and Spain.

Germline V gene sequence: CDR1 SNHLY, CDR2 FYNNEI. V lost 0 bases to trimming and J lost 4 bases, with 13 bases between them. The CDR3 runs 16 residues. The study drew participants aged about 18 to 89 years from 20 to 30 US areas. Participant-reported clinical history was the basis for cohort assignment. Method: immunoSEQ multiplex PCR; TCRdb's copy keeps in-frame clones and lacks some. The sample has 280,000 or so clones, around 91% seen once. Sequenced sample: PBMCs or T cells enriched from blood (not recorded which). The receptor's source is a woman between 18 and 29 years old with acute COVID-19. V and J are TRBV2 and TRBJ2-1; D gene ambiguous. The CDR3 loop reads CASSEARIPPYNEQFF. As DNA, the CDR3 is TGTGCCAGCAGTGAAGCGCGGATACCACCTTACAATGAGCAGTTCTTC.